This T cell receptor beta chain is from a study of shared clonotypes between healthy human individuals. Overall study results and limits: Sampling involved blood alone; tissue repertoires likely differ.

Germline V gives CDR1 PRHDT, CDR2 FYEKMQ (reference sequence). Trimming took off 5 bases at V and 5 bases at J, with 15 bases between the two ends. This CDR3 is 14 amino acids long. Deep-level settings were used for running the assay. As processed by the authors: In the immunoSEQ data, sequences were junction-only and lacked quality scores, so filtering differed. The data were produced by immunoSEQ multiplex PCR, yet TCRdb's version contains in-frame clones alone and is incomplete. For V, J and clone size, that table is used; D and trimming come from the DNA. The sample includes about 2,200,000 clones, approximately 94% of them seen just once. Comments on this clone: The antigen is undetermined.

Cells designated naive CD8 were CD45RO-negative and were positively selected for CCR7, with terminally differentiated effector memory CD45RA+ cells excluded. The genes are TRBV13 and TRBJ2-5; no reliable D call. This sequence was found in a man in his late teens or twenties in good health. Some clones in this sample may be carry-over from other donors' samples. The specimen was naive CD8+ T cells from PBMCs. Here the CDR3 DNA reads TGTGCCAGCAGCGTAACCGGGTTTTCCGAGACCCAGTACTTC. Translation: CASSVTGFSETQYF.